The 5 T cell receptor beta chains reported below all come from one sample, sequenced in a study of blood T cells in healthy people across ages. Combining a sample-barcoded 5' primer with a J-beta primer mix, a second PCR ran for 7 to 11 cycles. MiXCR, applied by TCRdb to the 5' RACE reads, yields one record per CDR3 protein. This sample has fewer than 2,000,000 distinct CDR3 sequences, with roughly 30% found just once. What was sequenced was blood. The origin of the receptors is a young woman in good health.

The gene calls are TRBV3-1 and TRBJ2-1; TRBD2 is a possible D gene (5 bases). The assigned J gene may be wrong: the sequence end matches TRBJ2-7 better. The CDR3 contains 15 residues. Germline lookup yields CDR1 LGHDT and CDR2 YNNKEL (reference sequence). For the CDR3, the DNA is TGTGCCAGCAGCCAAGCGGGGTTAACCTACAATGAGCAGTACTTC. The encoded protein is CASSQAGLTYNEQYF.

CDR3 sequence reads: CSVTVTGISGNTIYF. The CDR3 DNA reads as TGCAGCGTCACTGTCACAGGCATCTCTGGAAACACCATATATTTT. The chain recombines TRBV29-1 with TRBJ1-3, with a tentative D call TRBD1 (5 bases). The CDR3 sequence is 15 residues long. Deletions cut 6 bases from V and 0 bases from J, with 15 bases between. The germline V gene has CDR1 SQVTM and CDR2 ANQGSEA.

In DNA, the CDR3 is TGTGCCAGCAGTGAAAGTGGGCTCCCCCTGGATTTCTTT. Protein sequence: CASSESGLPLDFF. V gene TRBV2 combines with J gene TRBJ1-1; D is uncertain. Germline values: CDR1 SNHLY, CDR2 FYNNEI. The CDR3 length is 13 residues. The germline V and J ends were trimmed by 2 bases and 13 bases, with 17 bases remaining between them.

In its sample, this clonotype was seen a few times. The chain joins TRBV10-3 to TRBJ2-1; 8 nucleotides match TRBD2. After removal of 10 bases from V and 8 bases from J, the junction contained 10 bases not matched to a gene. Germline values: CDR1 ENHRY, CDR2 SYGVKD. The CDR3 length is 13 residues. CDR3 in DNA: TGTGCCACCCACCGGGCGGGGGGCGATGAGCAGTTCTTC. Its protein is CATHRAGGDEQFF.

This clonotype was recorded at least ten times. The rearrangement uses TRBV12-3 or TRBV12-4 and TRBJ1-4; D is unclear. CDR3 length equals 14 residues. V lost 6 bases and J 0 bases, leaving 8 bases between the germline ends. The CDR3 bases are TGTGCCAGCAGCCTCTTAGCAACTAATGAAAAACTGTTTTTT. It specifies CASSLLATNEKLFF.